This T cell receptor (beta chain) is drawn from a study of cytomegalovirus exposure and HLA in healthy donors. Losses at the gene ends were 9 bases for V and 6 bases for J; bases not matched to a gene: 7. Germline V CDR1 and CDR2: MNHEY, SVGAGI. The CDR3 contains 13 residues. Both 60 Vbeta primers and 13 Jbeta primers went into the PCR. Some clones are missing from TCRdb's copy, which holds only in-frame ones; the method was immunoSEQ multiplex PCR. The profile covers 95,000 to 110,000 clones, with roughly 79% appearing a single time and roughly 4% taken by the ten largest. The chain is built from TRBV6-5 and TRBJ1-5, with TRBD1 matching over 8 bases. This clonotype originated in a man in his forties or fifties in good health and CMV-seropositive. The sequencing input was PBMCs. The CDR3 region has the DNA TGTGCCAGTGGACAGGGTTATCCTCAGCCCCAGCATTTT. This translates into CASGQGYPQPQHF.